This record looks at one TCR beta chain sequence and its context. The target of this receptor is not known. The record has no base qualities; no much larger clone is one base away. This entry belongs to a study of blood T cell repertoires in COVID-19 (TCRdb year 2020). Concerning the study at large: The collaborator samples originated in the United States, Italy and Spain and spanned the acute and convalescent phases of COVID-19. The material from the prospective study consisted of cDNA or gDNA derived from T cells, B-cell-depleted T cells, or PBMCs. Deeply sampled blood TCRbeta repertoires from subjects exposed to, actively infected with, or recovered from COVID-19 were included in the dataset. The repertoires were released in a freely available public database intended as a resource for research on the immune response to SARS-CoV-2. The samples were drawn from the first 160 participants of the ongoing ImmuneRACE study and from some 1,300 subjects provided by 6 global collaborators. A de-identified subject ID, COVID-19 status, age in years and sex were almost always included in the sample metadata. Where available, HLA class I and class II types were obtained from metadata supplied by the sample provider rather than from assay-based typing. General conclusions and limits of the study: The quantity of clinical and demographic metadata differed by source and by participant and was supplied without curation.

As encoded in the germline V gene, CDR1 is MDHEN while CDR2 is SYDVKM. Counted from cysteine to phenylalanine, this CDR3 has 14 amino acids. Solely the CDR3 DNA is kept, with 42 bases framed from the first base. Cut back by 3 bases and 3 bases, the V and J ends lie 9 bases apart. Collaborating institutions collected whole blood in K2EDTA tubes following their own protocols. Collaborator samples were shipped for TCRbeta analysis as frozen whole blood, isolated PBMCs, or DNA extracted from either sample type. TCRbeta CDR3 regions were amplified from genomic DNA using the immunoSEQ Assay, a bias-controlled multiplex PCR. The paper's processing steps were these. Within the assay, amplification of reference gene primers was used to estimate how many nucleated cells each sample contained. To quantify the absolute abundance of each unique TCRbeta CDR3 rearrangement, sequence reads were collapsed and filtered. For each sample, productive Simpson clonality was calculated as the square root of Simpson's diversity index across productive rearrangements. What TCRdb holds here is the immuneACCESS table cut down to in-frame rearrangements. Part of the clones is not present; checked against another copy, under half of the missing clones reflect an unresolved V gene, and the others are unexplained. V, J and clone size were drawn from that table, and D and trimming were deduced from the DNA. In this sample the table shows 110,000 to 150,000 clones, around 87% of which occur a single time. Together, the top ten hold over 5% of the sample.

Input material: peripheral blood. This receptor was identified in a human donor in a cohort sampled during active COVID-19. Rearrangement joined TRBV28 to TRBJ1-5; TRBD1 is a possible D gene, resting on 5 matching bases. The nucleotides read TGTGCCAGCAGTTTGGGGGGACCCAATCAGCCCCAGCATTTT. The resulting protein is CASSLGGPNQPQHF. The reference TRBV28 and TRBJ1-5 proteins fill in what lies around the CDR3, so the full variable domain reads DVKVTQSSRYLVKRTGEKVFLECVQDMDHENMFWYRQDPGLGLRLIYFSYDVKMKEKGDIPEGYSVSREKKERFSLILESASTNQTSMYLCASSLGGPNQPQHFGDGTRLSIL.